This TCR beta chain came from a study of graft-versus-host responses after intestinal transplantation. Study-level information: Recipients uniformly received anti-thymocyte globulin induction, followed by tacrolimus and steroids for roughly 3 years.

Grafts had their tissue processed, releasing intraepithelial and lamina propria lymphocytes. Generated by immunoSEQ multiplex PCR, the TCRdb table keeps only in-frame clones and is missing some. The sample consists of 25,000 to 30,000 clones, about three quarters of them appearing once. This CDR3 contains 18 residues. V lost 2 bases and J 2 bases, leaving 21 bases between the germline ends. Germline-derived CDR1 and CDR2 are SGHDT and YYEEEE. The V call is TRBV5-6, the J call TRBJ2-3; D possibly corresponds to TRBD2 (6 bases). The origin of this receptor is a human patient who received an intestinal transplant, so some T cells may come from the graft donor. Source: ileum tissue, taken 98 days after intestinal transplantation. CDR3 bases: TGTGCCAGCAGCTTAAACCAGAGGGACTTCCTGTTCACAGATACGCAGTATTTT. Protein: CASSLNQRDFLFTDTQYF.